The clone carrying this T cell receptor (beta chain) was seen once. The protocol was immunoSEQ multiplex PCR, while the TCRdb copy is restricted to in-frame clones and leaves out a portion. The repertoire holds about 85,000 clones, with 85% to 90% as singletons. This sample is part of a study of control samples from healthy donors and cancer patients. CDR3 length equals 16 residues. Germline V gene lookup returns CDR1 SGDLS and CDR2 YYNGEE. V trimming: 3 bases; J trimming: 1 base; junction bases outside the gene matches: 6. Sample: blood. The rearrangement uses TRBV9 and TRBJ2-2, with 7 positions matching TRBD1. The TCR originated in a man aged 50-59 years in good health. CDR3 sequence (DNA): TGTGCCAGCAGCGCCGCGACAGGGCGGAACACCGGGGAGCTGTTTTTT. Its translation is CASSAATGRNTGELFF.